The 24 T cell receptor beta chains below come from one sample, sequenced in a study of blood T cells in healthy people across ages. A sample-barcoded 5' primer and a J-beta primer mix were used in a second PCR of about 7 to 11 cycles. TCRdb independently ran MiXCR on the 5' RACE reads; one entry per CDR3 protein. The repertoire holds over 1,200,000 distinct CDR3 sequences, around 55% seen once, with roughly 6.3% in the top ten. The sequenced material came from blood. The receptor source for this set is a man aged 18-30 years in good health.

This clonotype was recorded once. CDR3 nucleotides: TGTGCCAGCAGCTCCGACAGGGGGCTGGGCGGGGAGCTGTTTTTT. Translating it yields CASSSDRGLGGELFF. This chain connects TRBV7-6 to TRBJ2-2, with 10 bases aligning to TRBD1. Trimming removed 4 bases from V and 7 bases from J; junction bases left unmatched: 6. The V gene's germline CDR1 is SGHVS and CDR2 FNYEAQ. This CDR3 region has 15 residues.

This clonotype was observed a few times. The chain has TRBV10-3 and TRBJ2-3, with D perhaps TRBD1 (6 bases). Trimming removed 2 bases from V and 5 bases from J, with 14 bases in between. The length of the CDR3 is 15 residues. Germline V lookup: CDR1 ENHRY, CDR2 SYGVKD. The CDR3 DNA is TGTGCCATCAGTGAGAAGAGCGTGGGACAAGATACGCAGTATTTT. This codes for CAISEKSVGQDTQYF.

This clonotype was counted between two and nine times. This rearrangement joins TRBV20-1 to TRBJ1-6; possible D gene TRBD1, 6 bases. From germline, CDR1 is DFQATT and CDR2 SNEGSKA (reference sequence). This CDR3 spans 14 amino acids. Trimming removed 3 bases at V and 7 bases at J, with 13 bases between. CDR3 nucleotides: TGCAGTGCTAGGGCAGGGACAAGGAATTCACCCCTCCACTTT. Its protein product is CSARAGTRNSPLHF.

This clonotype was detected a few times. This chain connects TRBV25-1 to TRBJ2-5; D is possibly TRBD1 or TRBD2 (6 bases each). The V gene's germline CDR1 is MGHDK and CDR2 SYGVNS. This CDR3 contains 10 residues. CDR3 region: CAGGAETQYF. Here the CDR3 DNA reads TGTGCGGGGGGCGCGGAGACCCAGTACTTC.

The table lists this clonotype with a few counts. The CDR3 region is CASSQEQGSQNIQYF. CDR3 sequence (DNA): TGTGCCAGCTCACAAGAACAGGGTAGCCAAAACATTCAGTACTTC. The rearrangement links TRBV18 to TRBJ2-4, with D possibly TRBD1 on 6 matching bases. Trimming pared 4 bases from V and 5 bases from J, leaving 15 bases between. The germline V gene has CDR1 KGHSH and CDR2 LQKENI. There are 15 residues in the CDR3.

The V call is TRBV7-2, the J call TRBJ2-2; D assignment may be TRBD1 or TRBD2 (5 bases each). Germline CDR1 reads SGHTA; CDR2 reads FQGNSA. Trimming removed 4 bases from V and 0 bases from J, with 9 bases in between. The CDR3 contains 15 residues. The CDR3 region is CASSYRDANTGELFF. For the CDR3, the DNA is TGTGCCAGCAGCTATCGGGACGCGAACACCGGGGAGCTGTTTTTT. Full variable domain (rest looked up from reference TRBV7-2 and TRBJ2-2): GAGVSQSPSNKVTEKGKDVELRCDPISGHTALYWYRQSLGQGLEFLIYFQGNSAPDKSGLPSDRFSAERTGGSVSTLTIQRTQQEDSAVYLCASSYRDANTGELFFGEGSRLTVL.

The rearrangement uses TRBV6-2 or TRBV6-3 and TRBJ2-7; TRBD2 agrees at 10 bases. V shed 5 bases, J shed 7 bases, and the junction held 11 bases outside the gene matches. Germline V gene lookup returns CDR1 MNHEY and CDR2 SVGEGT. This CDR3 spans 15 amino acids. This CDR3 reads CASSALAGVYNEQYF. In nucleotides, the CDR3 is TGTGCCAGCAGTGCGCTAGCGGGGGTTTACAATGAGCAGTACTTC.

V and J are TRBV28 and TRBJ2-4, with 9 bases fitting TRBD1. The end of the DNA aligns better with TRBJ2-7, so the J call may be wrong. Germline V gene lookup returns CDR1 MDHEN and CDR2 SYDVKM. CDR3 length: 16 amino acids. The CDR3 coding sequence is TGTGCCAGCAGTCCTCGCGGGACAGGGTCCTCCTACGAGCAGTACTTC. As protein: CASSPRGTGSSYEQYF.

This clonotype was seen only a few times. The chain employs TRBV6-9 and TRBJ2-1, with D perhaps matching TRBD2 (6 bases). The CDR3 spans 15 residues. The germline V gene encodes CDR1 MNHGY and CDR2 SVAAGI. The V gene lost 4 bases and the J gene lost 7 bases, with 17 bases spanning the gap. CDR3 DNA: TGTGCCAGCAGTTCACTAAGACTAGTTCTTAATGAGCAGTTCTTC. Protein: CASSSLRLVLNEQFF.

The chain employs TRBV6-6 and TRBJ2-7; 8 bases fit TRBD1. The V gene end was trimmed by 3 bases and the J gene end by 5 bases; junction bases not matched to a gene: 3. The CDR3 runs to 13 residues. Germline values: CDR1 MNHNY, CDR2 SVGAGI (reference sequence). The CDR3 here is CASSYGQGHEQYF. The CDR3 DNA is TGTGCCAGCAGTTATGGACAGGGCCACGAGCAGTACTTC.

The chain links TRBV6-2 or TRBV6-3 to TRBJ2-5, with 7 positions matching TRBD1. Germline CDR1 reads MNHEY; CDR2 reads SVGEGT. Germline trimming cut 6 bases from V and 13 bases from J; bases unmatched to any gene: 11. CDR3 size: 12 residues. In nucleotides, the CDR3 is TGTGCCAGCAGAAATAAGGACAGGCCCCCGTACTTC. It yields the protein CASRNKDRPPYF.

The chain employs TRBV19 and TRBJ2-5; the match to TRBD2 covers 8 bases. The J call may be mistaken, given a closer DNA end match to TRBJ2-7. The CDR3 contains 14 residues. Germline-derived CDR1 and CDR2 are LNHDA and SQIVND (reference sequence). The CDR3 DNA reads TGTGCCACGGGAGGGGCTAGCGGTTCCTACGAGCAGTACTTC. Its translation: CATGGASGSYEQYF.

The chain is built from TRBV15 and TRBJ1-4, with D possibly TRBD1 on 5 matching bases. Germline values: CDR1 LNHNV, CDR2 YYDKDF (reference sequence). The CDR3 covers 15 residues. V was pared by 1 base and J by 7 bases, with 13 bases between. In DNA, the CDR3 is TGTGCCACCAGCAGAGTTGGCCAGGGTAGTGAAAAACTGTTTTTT. Translating gives CATSRVGQGSEKLFF.

The chain has TRBV7-8 and TRBJ1-5; D is unresolved. The germline gives CDR1 SGHVS, CDR2 FQNEAQ. V lost 5 bases and J 8 bases, leaving 13 bases between the germline ends. The CDR3 totals 13 residues. CDR3 DNA: TGTGCCAGCAGCACGGACCGCCCTGAGCCCCAGCATTTT. Protein product: CASSTDRPEPQHF.

This clonotype was detected a few times. The J gene is TRBJ1-1, the V gene TRBV12-3 or TRBV12-4; no clear D gene. CDR3 length: 16 amino acids. Trimming cost V 3 bases and J 0 bases, with 14 bases left between them. The CDR3 nucleotides read TGTGCCAGCAGTTTCGAGGCGGGTAAGATGAACACTGAAGCTTTCTTT. Residues: CASSFEAGKMNTEAFF.

This clonotype was counted only a few times. The rearrangement joins TRBV7-9 to TRBJ2-6, with D hard to call. V lost 8 bases and J 0 bases, leaving 17 bases between the germline ends. The CDR3 covers 17 residues. Germline assignment: CDR1 SEHNR and CDR2 FQNEAQ (reference sequence). The CDR3 region has the DNA TGTGCCAGCCGTCCAATAGGTAGCCCCTCTGGGGCCAACGTCCTGACTTTC. This gives the protein CASRPIGSPSGANVLTF. The entire variable domain, with the rest obtained from reference TRBV7-9 and TRBJ2-6, is as follows: DTGVSQNPRHKITKRGQNVTFRCDPISEHNRLYWYRQTLGQGPEFLTYFQNEAQLEKSRLLSDRFSAERPKGSFSTLEIQRTEQGDSAMYLCASRPIGSPSGANVLTFGAGSRLTVL.

J is TRBJ2-7 and V is TRBV11-2; possible D gene TRBD2, 6 bases. The J call may be in error: the DNA end matches TRBJ2-1 better. This CDR3 spans 14 amino acids. Per germline, CDR1 SGHAT and CDR2 FQNNGV. CDR3 loop: CASSLVGGVNEQFF. CDR3 coding DNA: TGTGCCAGCAGCTTGGTGGGCGGGGTAAATGAGCAGTTCTTC.

The chain is built from TRBV20-1 and TRBJ2-3; 11 nucleotides match TRBD2. After removal of 6 bases from V and 5 bases from J, the junction contained 7 bases not matched to a gene. This CDR3 region has 14 residues. Germline-derived CDR1 and CDR2 are DFQATT and SNEGSKA (reference sequence). Here the CDR3 DNA reads TGCAGTGCGAGGACTAGCGGGTCCAAAGATACGCAGTATTTT. Translation gives CSARTSGSKDTQYF.

The rearrangement joins TRBV7-9 to TRBJ2-3; D possibly corresponds to TRBD1 (5 bases). Germline values: CDR1 SEHNR, CDR2 FQNEAQ (reference sequence). The V end was cut by 5 bases, the J end by 3 bases, with 9 bases between. The CDR3 totals 13 residues. CDR3 loop: CASSPTETDTQYF. In DNA, the CDR3 is TGTGCCAGCAGCCCGACAGAGACAGATACGCAGTATTTT.

V usage is TRBV12-3 or TRBV12-4 and J usage is TRBJ2-3; D is tentatively TRBD1 or TRBD2 (5 bases each). V was trimmed by 5 bases and J by 3 bases, leaving 18 bases between them. The CDR3 spans 16 residues. CDR3 nucleotides: TGTGCCAGCAGTCCCGGGACCTGGATTAGGACAGATACGCAGTATTTT. Its translation is CASSPGTWIRTDTQYF.

CDR3 sequence reads: CASSRMLGYEQYF. CDR3 in DNA: TGCGCCAGCAGCAGGATGCTAGGGTACGAGCAGTACTTC. This chain uses TRBV5-1 with TRBJ2-7; D gene uncertain. V shed 4 bases and J shed 4 bases, with 12 bases lying between them. Germline loops: CDR1 SGHRS, CDR2 YFSETQ. This CDR3 spans 13 amino acids.

CDR3: CASSTNRGGRYEQYF. The CDR3 bases are TGTGCCAGCAGCACCAACAGGGGAGGTCGGTACGAGCAGTACTTC. This chain uses TRBV7-9 with TRBJ2-7, with TRBD1 as a possible D gene (7 bases). Germline CDR1 reads SEHNR; CDR2 reads FQNEAQ (reference sequence). The CDR3 length is 15 residues. Deletions cut 5 bases from V and 4 bases from J, with 18 bases between.

This chain joins TRBV6-5 and TRBJ1-2, with TRBD1 identical over 9 bases. Germline V gene data show CDR1 as MNHEY and CDR2 as SVGAGI. The V segment lost 2 bases and the J segment 7 bases; nucleotides outside the gene matches: 5. CDR3 length: 14 amino acids. The CDR3 spells CASSYDRGVGGYTF. The CDR3 DNA sequence: TGTGCCAGCAGTTACGACAGGGGGGTGGGTGGCTACACCTTC.

V usage is TRBV7-9 and J usage is TRBJ2-6, with D perhaps given as TRBD1 or TRBD2 (5 bases each). The CDR3 spans 18 residues. Germline assignment: CDR1 SEHNR and CDR2 FQNEAQ (reference sequence). The V end was cut by 4 bases, the J end by 0 bases, with 16 bases between. The CDR3 loop is CASSSLTGRGSGANVLTF. The CDR3 bases are TGTGCCAGCAGCTCTTTGACGGGACGGGGCTCTGGGGCCAACGTCCTGACTTTC.